This TCR beta chain is drawn from a study of early T cells in non-severe SARS-CoV-2 infection. Study-wide findings and caveats: Matching results from VDJdb favored anti-spike CD8 responses, leaving private and CD4 specificities undetected.

TCRdb reanalysed the 5' RACE reads using MiXCR and keeps one entry per CDR3 protein. The data show over 50,000 distinct CDR3 sequences, about 7.6% seen once. This clonotype has just a few counts. Its antigen is still unknown. The clonotype originates from an adult who was a healthcare worker with PCR-confirmed SARS-CoV-2 infection or an uninfected control (not recorded which). Source: whole blood, taken at baseline.

The CDR3 reads CASSHTILLGLAGEETQYF. Here the CDR3 DNA reads TGTGCCAGCAGCCACACTATACTTCTGGGACTAGCGGGGGAAGAGACCCAGTACTTC. V and J are TRBV4-2 and TRBJ2-5; 14 nucleotides agree with TRBD2. V was clipped by 3 bases and J by 3 bases; unmatched bases: 12. Germline V gene sequence: CDR1 LGHNA, CDR2 YNFKEQ. This CDR3 region has 19 residues.